This TCR beta chain came from a study of T cell responses to AZD1222 COVID-19 vaccine. Study results and limitations: Clonal diversity was possibly underestimated; the donors were predominantly white British and more often female. After the peak T cell response, and only then, were repertoires sampled. Epitopes outside B.1.351 and B.1.1.7 mutated regions reportedly drew nearly half of spike TCRs.

To note about this clone: The antigen is unknown.

The CDR3 is 14 amino acids. V dropped 0 bases and J dropped 7; count of bases not matched to a gene: 4. Germline V gene data show CDR1 as LNHNV and CDR2 as YYDKDF (reference sequence). Method: immunoSEQ multiplex PCR; TCRdb's copy keeps in-frame clones and lacks some. The table shows around 78,000 clones, with 85% to 90% occurring only once. The starting material was peripheral blood, obtained 28 days after the second AZD1222 dose. The rearrangement joins TRBV15 to TRBJ1-1; 8 bases fit TRBD1. The receptor's source is an adult who received the AZD1222 COVID-19 vaccine. The CDR3 DNA reads as TGTGCCACCAGCAGAGATCGGGGACAGGATGAAGCTTTCTTT. Its protein product is CATSRDRGQDEAFF.